This T cell receptor beta chain was sequenced in a study of graft-versus-host responses after intestinal transplantation. In the study overall: Tacrolimus plus steroids were given to all recipients for roughly three years, preceded by anti-thymocyte globulin induction.

Assay: immunoSEQ multiplex PCR; the TCRdb copy retains only in-frame clones and omits some. The sample contains 140,000 or so clones, approximately 91% of which appear only once. As concerns this clone: Its antigen is currently unknown.

The CDR3 contains 15 residues. From germline, CDR1 is SGHKS and CDR2 YYEKEE (reference sequence). The trim removed 3 bases at V and 5 bases at J, leaving 8 bases unmatched. The sample here was unstimulated CD4+ T cells sorted from spleen or lymph node cells, taken before intestinal transplant. This sequence originates from a human donor who received an intestinal transplant. The gene calls are TRBV5-5 and TRBJ2-5, with 9 bases identical to TRBD1. The CDR3 loop is CASSSPTGGSETQYF. The CDR3 nucleotides read TGTGCCAGCAGCTCCCCGACAGGGGGGTCGGAGACCCAGTACTTC.